This T cell receptor (beta chain) emerged from a study of blood T cell repertoires in COVID-19. Overall study context: Researchers got acute and convalescent COVID-19 samples from the United States, Italy and Spain.

Participant age was roughly 18 to 90 years, and participants resided in roughly 24 US areas. Germline values: CDR1 SGHTA, CDR2 FQGTGA. The CDR3 is 15 amino acids. Trimming cost V 8 bases and J 0 bases, with 14 bases left between them. Profiled with immunoSEQ multiplex PCR; TCRdb holds only in-frame clones, not every one. The table has about 320,000 clones, around 85% seen once. This clonotype was obtained from a woman aged 30 to 39 who had been exposed to COVID-19. This chain links TRBV7-3 with TRBJ1-3; D might be TRBD1 (5 bases). Sequenced: PBMCs or T cells enriched from blood (not recorded which). CDR3: CASGNTGGSGNTIYF. As DNA, the CDR3 is TGTGCCAGCGGTAATACGGGGGGCTCTGGAAACACCATATATTTT.